This entry concerns a single T cell receptor (beta chain). What it recognizes is unknown. Template material for TCR beta VDJ and CDR3 profiling consisted of genomic DNA. TCRdb called the reads again in MiXCR, with one record for every CDR3 protein. The sample gives around 170,000 distinct CDR3 sequences, 40% to 50% of which show up once; 8.5% to 10% is in the top ten. The patients chosen for sequencing had shown expansion of CD8+CD57+ cells (detected by flow cytometry). Severe acquired aplastic anemia was the diagnosis recorded for all patients. Patients were therapy-naive when their blood was sampled. These data come from a study of CD8+CD57+ T cells in acquired aplastic anemia. Study in general: Isolated CD4+ and CD8+ cells, once sorted, yielded DNA averaging 3.2 ug.

V dropped 11 bases and J dropped 1; count of bases not matched to a gene: 9. This CDR3 contains 14 residues. CDR1 SNHLY and CDR2 FYNNEI come from the germline V gene. Broader study findings: The study found no significant CD8+ Simpson's diversity difference between patients and controls.

The source of this sequence is a human donor with aplastic anemia. The sequencing sample was made of sorted CD4+, CD8+, or CD8+CD57+ T cells (not recorded which) from PBMCs. The rearrangement joins TRBV2 to TRBJ2-5; TRBD1 matches 8 bases. The CDR3 protein is CAVARQGTQETQYF. DNA of the CDR3: TGTGCCGTGGCGAGACAGGGGACCCAAGAGACCCAGTACTTC.